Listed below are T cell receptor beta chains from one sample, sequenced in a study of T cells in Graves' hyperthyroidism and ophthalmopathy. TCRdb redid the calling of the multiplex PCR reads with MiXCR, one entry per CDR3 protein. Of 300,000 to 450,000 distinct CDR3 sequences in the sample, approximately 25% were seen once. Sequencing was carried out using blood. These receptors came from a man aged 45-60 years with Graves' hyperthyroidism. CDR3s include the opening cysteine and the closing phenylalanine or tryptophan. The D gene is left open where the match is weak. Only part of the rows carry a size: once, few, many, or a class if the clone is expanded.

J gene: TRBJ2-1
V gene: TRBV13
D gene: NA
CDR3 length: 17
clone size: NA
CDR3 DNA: TGTGCCAGCAGCTTAGGATCTAGTGGGATAAATGGCAATGAGCAGTTCTTC
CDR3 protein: CASSLGSSGINGNEQFF

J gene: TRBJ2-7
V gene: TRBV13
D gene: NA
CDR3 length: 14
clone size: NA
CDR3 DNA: TGCGCCAGCAGCCAAGTTGCGGCTCCCTACGAGCAGTACTTC
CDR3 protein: CASSQVAAPYEQYF

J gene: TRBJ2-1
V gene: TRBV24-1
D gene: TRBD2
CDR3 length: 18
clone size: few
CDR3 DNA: TGTGCCACCAGTGATGGGGCTAGCGGGAGGGCCGTCTACAATGAGCAGTTCTTC
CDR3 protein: CATSDGASGRAVYNEQFF

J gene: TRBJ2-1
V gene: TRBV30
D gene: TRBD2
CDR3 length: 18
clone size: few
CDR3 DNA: TGTGCCTGGAGTGTACATACTAGCGGGAGTAGGTCCTACAATGAGCAGTTCTTC
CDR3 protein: CAWSVHTSGSRSYNEQFF

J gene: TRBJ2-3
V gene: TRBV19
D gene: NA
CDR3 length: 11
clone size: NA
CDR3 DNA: TGTGCCAGTAATGGGGGAGATACGCAGTATTTT
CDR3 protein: CASNGGDTQYF

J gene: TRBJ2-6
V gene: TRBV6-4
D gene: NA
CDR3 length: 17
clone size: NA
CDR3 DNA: TGTGCCAGCAGTGACCAGCGGTCCACGTCTGGGGCCAACGTCCTGACTTTC
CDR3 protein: CASSDQRSTSGANVLTF

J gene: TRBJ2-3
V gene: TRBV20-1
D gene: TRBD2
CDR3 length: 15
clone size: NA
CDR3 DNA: TGCAGTGCTAGAGGTGGCGGGAGGGCTACAGATACGCAGTATTTT
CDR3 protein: CSARGGGRATDTQYF

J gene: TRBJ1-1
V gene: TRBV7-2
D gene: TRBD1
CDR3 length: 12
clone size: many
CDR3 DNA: TGTGCCAGCAGCCTGGGACAGCGTGAAGCTTTCTTT
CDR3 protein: CASSLGQREAFF

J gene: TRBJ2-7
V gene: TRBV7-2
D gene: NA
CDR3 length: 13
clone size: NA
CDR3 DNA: TGTGCCAGCAGCTTAACCCGTGAGAACGAGCAGTACTTC
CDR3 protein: CASSLTRENEQYF

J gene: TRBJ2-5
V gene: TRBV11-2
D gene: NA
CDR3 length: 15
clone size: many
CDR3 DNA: TGTGCCAGCAGCTTAGATCGAAATAGCTGGGAGACCCAGTACTTC
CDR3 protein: CASSLDRNSWETQYF

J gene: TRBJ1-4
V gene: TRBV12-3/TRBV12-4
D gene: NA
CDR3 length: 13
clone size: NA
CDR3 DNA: TGTGCCAGCAGCGAACTCCTCGGGGAAAAACTGTTTTTT
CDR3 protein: CASSELLGEKLFF

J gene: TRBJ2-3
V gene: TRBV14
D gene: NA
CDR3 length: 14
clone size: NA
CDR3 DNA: TGTGCCAGCAGCAGGAGGGGTGGCGCAGATACGCAGTATTTT
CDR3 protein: CASSRRGGADTQYF